The entry below gives a single T cell receptor (beta chain) sequence along with its context. What it binds is not known. These data originate in a study of T cell responses to AZD1222 COVID-19 vaccine. Study results and caveats: Seropositive status at baseline applied to only 6 or 7 AZD1222 recipients. A rise in Spike-specific TCR breadth and depth followed two AZD1222 doses. Mapped onto spike, vaccine-associated CD4 TCRs spanned it and were dominant at 160-218 and 743-854. Clonal diversity may have been underestimated in mostly white British donors.

Profiling relied on immunoSEQ multiplex PCR, and the TCRdb table lists in-frame clones only, not all of them. Here the sample spans about 150,000 clones, roughly 87% being singletons. The clonotype comes from an adult in good health. Sequencing used peripheral blood, obtained on day 0 of AZD1222 vaccination.

The CDR3 sequence is CASSQDGAGGPRWEQYF. DNA of the CDR3: TGTGCCAGCAGCCAAGATGGGGCGGGAGGGCCTAGATGGGAGCAGTACTTC. J is TRBJ2-7 and V is TRBV4-2; 9 bases line up with TRBD2. Germline V gives CDR1 LGHNA, CDR2 YNFKEQ. Losses at the gene ends were 0 bases for V and 7 bases for J; bases not matched to a gene: 13. The CDR3 consists of 17 residues.